This paragraph covers one T cell receptor beta chain sequence. The antigen remains unidentified. TCRdb used MiXCR to reprocess the reads, holding one entry per CDR3 protein. The data contain approximately 750,000 distinct CDR3 sequences, under 40% of them singletons. This sample was taken from a study of T cell repertoires in cytomegalovirus infection. Turning to the study itself: Through public TCR beta signatures, both CMV infection and matching HLA type were indicated.

Findings of the study overall: Cumulated frequencies of public TCR beta families served to identify carriers of CMV plus the relevant HLA. Ex vivo responses were dominated by HLA-C-restricted CMV-specific TCR beta clonotypes.

Germline CDR1 GTSNPN, CDR2 SVGIG (reference sequence). The length of the CDR3 is 16 residues. The germline V and J ends were trimmed by 3 bases and 6 bases, with 21 bases remaining between them. The TCR sequence derives from a human donor in good health (CMV status not recorded). Some clones in this sample may be carry-over from other donors' samples. J is TRBJ1-5 and V is TRBV30; D is perhaps TRBD1 (6 bases). The sample consisted of PBMCs. Here the CDR3 reads CAWRAQGGGRIQPQHF. Written as DNA, the CDR3 is TGTGCCTGGAGGGCCCAAGGGGGGGGCCGGATTCAGCCCCAGCATTTT.